This passage covers 9 T cell receptor beta chains from one sample sequenced in a study of blood T cell repertoires in COVID-19. The data were produced by immunoSEQ multiplex PCR, yet TCRdb's version contains in-frame clones alone and is incomplete. The sample lists more than 150,000 clones, 79% occurring once. The material sequenced was peripheral blood. These receptors all stem from a man in his 60s with active or convalescent COVID-19.

V usage is TRBV6-2 or TRBV6-3 and J usage is TRBJ2-2, with a possible D match to TRBD2 (6 bases). Looked up from germline, CDR1 is MNHEY and CDR2 is SVGEGT. CDR3 size: 16 residues. The germline V and J ends were trimmed by 1 base and 6 bases, with 15 bases remaining between them. The CDR3 reads CASSYWTGGTSGELFF. The DNA of the CDR3 is TGTGCCAGCAGTTACTGGACTGGCGGGACTTCCGGGGAGCTGTTTTTT.

The rearrangement joins TRBV5-1 to TRBJ2-3; D remains ambiguous. Germline V gene lookup returns CDR1 SGHRS and CDR2 YFSETQ. The length of the CDR3 is 15 residues. With 1 base removed from V and 0 bases from J, the gap between germline ends came to 9 bases. CDR3 loop: CASSLSVPSTDTQYF. In nucleotides, the CDR3 is TGCGCCAGCAGCTTGTCCGTTCCGAGCACAGATACGCAGTATTTT. Full variable domain (outside the CDR3, taken from reference TRBV5-1 and TRBJ2-3): KAGVTQTPRYLIKTRGQQVTLSCSPISGHRSVSWYQQTPGQGLQFLFEYFSETQRNKGNFPGRFSGRQFSNSRSEMNVSTLELGDSALYLCASSLSVPSTDTQYFGPGTRLTVL.

This clone turned up a few times. The CDR3 loop is CAIRMTSKTDTQYF. In DNA form, the CDR3 reads TGTGCCATCAGAATGACTAGCAAAACAGATACGCAGTATTTT. The chain uses TRBV10-3 and TRBJ2-3; 7 bases match TRBD2. From germline, CDR1 is ENHRY and CDR2 SYGVKD. The CDR3 sequence is 14 residues long. The trim removed 6 bases at V and 3 bases at J, leaving 6 bases unmatched.

The chain employs TRBV7-9 and TRBJ1-1; no definite D call. Trimming stripped 5 bases from V and 7 bases from J, with 14 bases between. Looked up from germline, CDR1 is SEHNR and CDR2 is FQNEAQ (reference sequence). CDR3 length equals 13 residues. As DNA, the CDR3 is TGTGCCAGCAGCCCAAAAAACACCCTTGAAGCTTTCTTT. Residues: CASSPKNTLEAFF.

The CDR3 loop is CASSPGLARGGELFF. Written as DNA, the CDR3 is TGTGCCAGCAGCCCGGGACTAGCCCGGGGCGGGGAGCTGTTTTTT. The chain links TRBV7-2 to TRBJ2-2, with 9 bases lining up with TRBD2. Trimming cost V 5 bases and J 7 bases; bases outside gene matches: 8. Per germline, CDR1 SGHTA and CDR2 FQGNSA. This CDR3 is built from 15 residues.

This sequence joins TRBV28 and TRBJ1-2; tentatively, D is TRBD1 (6 bases). Germline lookup yields CDR1 MDHEN and CDR2 SYDVKM. This CDR3 contains 15 residues. Trimming cost V 5 bases and J 4 bases, with 17 bases left between them. Here the CDR3 DNA reads TGTGCCAGCAGTCCTCGACAGGAAACGGGCTATGGCTACACCTTC. It translates to CASSPRQETGYGYTF.

The rearrangement joins TRBV24-1 to TRBJ2-3; possibly TRBD2 for D (5 bases). The V end was cut by 4 bases, the J end by 8 bases, with 18 bases between. The CDR3 extends over 15 amino acids. Germline V lookup: CDR1 KGHDR, CDR2 SFDVKD. For the CDR3, the DNA is TGTGCCACCAGTGACCCCACTAGTTCCCCCGGTACGCAGTATTTT. This gives the protein CATSDPTSSPGTQYF.

In its sample, this clone was seen once. The chain carries TRBV4-3 and TRBJ2-1, with TRBD2 as a possible D gene (6 bases). The CDR3 has 17 amino acids. V was shortened by 4 bases and J by 6 bases, with 22 bases between the two germline ends. CDR1 and CDR2 (germline): LGHNA, YSLEER. The CDR3 is CASSLAAHRGSGNEQFF. The DNA of the CDR3 is TGCGCCAGCAGCCTAGCAGCGCATAGGGGTAGCGGCAATGAGCAGTTCTTC.

The rearrangement links TRBV11-1 to TRBJ1-1; D gene ambiguous. CDR1 and CDR2 from the germline V gene are SGHAT and FQDESV (reference sequence). The CDR3 runs 11 residues. Trimming cost V 6 bases and J 8 bases, with 10 bases left between them. The CDR3 region has the DNA TGTGCCAGCAGTTTAAAGGAGGAAGCTTTCTTT. As protein: CASSLKEEAFF.